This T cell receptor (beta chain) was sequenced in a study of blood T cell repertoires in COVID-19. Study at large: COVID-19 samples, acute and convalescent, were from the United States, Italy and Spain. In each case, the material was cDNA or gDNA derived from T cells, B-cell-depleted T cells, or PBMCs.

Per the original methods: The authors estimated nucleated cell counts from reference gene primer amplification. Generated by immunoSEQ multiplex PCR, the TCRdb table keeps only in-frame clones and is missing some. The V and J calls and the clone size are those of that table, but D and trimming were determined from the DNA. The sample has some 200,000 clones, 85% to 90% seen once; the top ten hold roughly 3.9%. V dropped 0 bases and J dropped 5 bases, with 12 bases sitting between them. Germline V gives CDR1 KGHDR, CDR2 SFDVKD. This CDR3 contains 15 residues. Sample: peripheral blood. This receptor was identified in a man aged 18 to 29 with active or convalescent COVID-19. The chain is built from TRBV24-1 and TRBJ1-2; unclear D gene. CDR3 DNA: TGTGCCACCAGTGATTTGAACGCGGGGATTTATGGCTACACCTTC. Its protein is CATSDLNAGIYGYTF.